This TCR beta chain was found in a study of CD8 T cells in ankylosing spondylitis. The CDR3 has 15 amino acids. V dropped 4 bases and J dropped 7; count of bases not matched to a gene: 12. CDR1 and CDR2 from the germline V gene are MDHEN and SYDVKM. TCRdb called the 5' RACE reads again in MiXCR, with one record for every CDR3 protein. The profile shows about 200,000 distinct CDR3 sequences, 9.5% to 15% of them singletons. The chain couples TRBV28 to TRBJ2-7; 8 nucleotides line up with TRBD2. The TCR was taken from a male donor with ankylosing spondylitis or in good health (not recorded which). What was sequenced was blood, either unsorted or a sorted T cell fraction (not recorded which). CDR3 sequence (DNA): TGTGCCAGCAGTTCGGGGGGGGACGGCCTACGGGAGCAGTACTTC. This codes for CASSSGGDGLREQYF.